A selection of T cell receptor beta chains follows, all from one sample in a study of T cell responses to AZD1222 COVID-19 vaccine. Profiled with immunoSEQ multiplex PCR; TCRdb holds only in-frame clones, not every one. The sample yields about 130,000 clones, 88% seen once. Sequenced here: peripheral blood, sampled on day 0 of AZD1222 vaccination. The receptor source for this set is an adult in good health. CDR3s include the opening cysteine and the closing phenylalanine or tryptophan. The order of the fields is V gene, J gene, clone size, D gene, CDR3 DNA, CDR3 protein. The D gene is left open where the match is weak. Expanded clones get a size class; other rows say once, few or many, or leave the size out.

TRBV19	TRBJ2-5	-	TRBD1	TGTGCCAGTAGTATCTTACAGGGGGCCAGCGAGACCCAGTACTTC	CASSILQGASETQYF
TRBV27	TRBJ1-1	-	-	TGTGCCAGCAAGGTTAGCGGGGGATTCGGCACTGAAGCTTTCTTT	CASKVSGGFGTEAFF
TRBV7-9	TRBJ2-1	-	-	TGTGCCAGCAGCTTAGACAGGGTTAGTGAGCAGTTCTTC	CASSLDRVSEQFF
TRBV14	TRBJ1-5	-	-	TGTGCCAGCAGCCAAGGAGGGGGTAGCAATCAGCCCCAGCATTTT	CASSQGGGSNQPQHF
TRBV28	TRBJ2-7	-	-	TGTGCCAGCAGCCTGGGGGGGGACAGGACCTACGAGCAGTACTTC	CASSLGGDRTYEQYF
TRBV5-1	TRBJ2-7	-	TRBD2	TGCGCCAGCACCGGAGGACTAGCGGGAGATCCCGAGCAGTACTTC	CASTGGLAGDPEQYF
TRBV5-1	TRBJ2-5	-	-	TGCGCCAGCAGCTTGGCCGCTGGACTAACCCAAGAGACCCAGTACTTC	CASSLAAGLTQETQYF
TRBV18	TRBJ1-5	-	-	TGTGCCAGCTCACCAAGGGCAGGGGTTGATCAGCCCCAGCATTTT	CASSPRAGVDQPQHF
TRBV19	TRBJ1-2	-	-	TGTGCCCTGGAGGGCGCGGGTTCCCGCTATGGCTACACCTTC	CALEGAGSRYGYTF
TRBV25-1	TRBJ2-2	-	TRBD1	TGTGCCAGCAGTTTAGGGACAGGTCGGTCCGGGGAGCTGTTTTTT	CASSLGTGRSGELFF
TRBV7-8	TRBJ2-5	-	-	TGTGCCAGCAGCTTTCGCCCGGAGGGGGGTTCAGAGACCCAGTACTTC	CASSFRPEGGSETQYF
TRBV19	TRBJ2-3	-	TRBD2	TGTGCCAGTAGTATTGATAGCGGGAGCACAGATACGCAGTATTTT	CASSIDSGSTDTQYF
TRBV11-3	TRBJ2-3	-	-	TGTGCCAGCAGCTTAGGGGGGTCGGATACGCAGTATTTT	CASSLGGSDTQYF
TRBV5-6	TRBJ2-2	-	-	TGTGCCAGCAACACCCTGGGCCCAAGCACCGGGGAGCTGTTTTTT	CASNTLGPSTGELFF
TRBV10-2	TRBJ2-2	-	TRBD1	TGCGCCATTCAACAGGGGCCGAACACCGGGGAGCTGTTTTTT	CAIQQGPNTGELFF
TRBV28	TRBJ1-1	-	-	TGTGCCAGCAGTTTAGCGGGGGCCAGAGCTTTCTTT	CASSLAGARAFF
TRBV27	TRBJ1-6	-	-	TGTGCCAGCAGGGAGGATTCAAATAATTCACCCCTCCACTTT	CASREDSNNSPLHF
TRBV15	TRBJ2-2	-	-	TGTGCCACCAGCAGAGATCGCCCGGCGGGGGCTTTCACCGGGGAGCTGTTTTTT	CATSRDRPAGAFTGELFF
TRBV11-3	TRBJ2-1	-	TRBD2	TGTGCCAGCAGCTTAGTAGCGGGAGCCTCAGTGGAGCAGTTCTTC	CASSLVAGASVEQFF
TRBV24-1	TRBJ2-5	-	-	TGTGCCACCAGTGATTTAAAAGGGGGGGAGACCCAGTACTTC	CATSDLKGGETQYF
TRBV19	TRBJ1-1	-	-	TGTGCCAGTAGTTTTAGGACCCGTCCTGAAGCTTTCTTT	CASSFRTRPEAFF
TRBV5-1	TRBJ2-2	-	TRBD1	TGCGCCAGCAGCTCGAGGGGGCTTGACACCGGGGAGCTGTTTTTT	CASSSRGLDTGELFF
TRBV13	TRBJ1-4	once	-	TGTGCCAGCAGCTTACGCCGTAGTTCTAATGAAAAACTGTTTTTT	CASSLRRSSNEKLFF
TRBV11-2	TRBJ2-7	-	-	TGTGCCAGCGTAAGGGGGGGCCTGAACGAGCAGTACTTC	CASVRGGLNEQYF
TRBV19	TRBJ1-2	once	TRBD1	TGTGCCAGTAGTAAGGGGGCGGCCCCTTTCAACTATGGCTACACCTTC	CASSKGAAPFNYGYTF
TRBV19	TRBJ2-7	-	TRBD1	TGTGCCAGTAGTATGACAGGGGACGAGCAGTACTTC	CASSMTGDEQYF
TRBV3-1/TRBV3-2	TRBJ2-3	-	TRBD2	TGTGCCAGCAGCCAACTGGGCGGGGGGCGAACAGATACGCAGTATTTT	CASSQLGGGRTDTQYF
TRBV14	TRBJ2-3	-	TRBD1	TGTGCCAGCAGCCTATCCAGGGGGTCCGATACGCAGTATTTT	CASSLSRGSDTQYF
TRBV9	TRBJ1-6	-	-	TGTGCCAGCAGCGCCACAACACCGAATAATTCACCCCTCCACTTT	CASSATTPNNSPLHF
TRBV19	TRBJ1-1	-	-	TGTGCCAGTAGTCATCAGGGGAGGGACACTGAAGCTTTCTTT	CASSHQGRDTEAFF
TRBV19	TRBJ2-5	-	TRBD1	TGTGCCAGTAGTATACCCCCCGACAGGGGTAGAAGGGAGACCCAGTACTTC	CASSIPPDRGRRETQYF
TRBV7-2	TRBJ2-3	once	-	TGTGCCAGCAGCTTATTGGACGGGGCCACAGATACGCAGTATTTT	CASSLLDGATDTQYF